Shown below are 21 T cell receptor beta chains from a single sample sequenced in a study of T cell responses to AZD1222 COVID-19 vaccine. The data were produced by immunoSEQ multiplex PCR, yet TCRdb's version contains in-frame clones alone and is incomplete. The table has more than 95,000 clones, around nine tenths seen once. The sequenced sample was peripheral blood, obtained on day 0 of AZD1222 vaccination. The origin of the receptors is an adult in good health.

The chain recombines TRBV27 with TRBJ1-1; possible D gene TRBD1, 6 bases. The germline V gene encodes CDR1 MNHEY and CDR2 SMNVEV (reference sequence). With 6 bases removed from V and 0 bases from J, the gap between germline ends came to 14 bases. The CDR3 spans 15 residues. This CDR3 reads CASSQGIVMNTEAFF. CDR3 nucleotides: TGTGCCAGCAGCCAGGGGATTGTAATGAACACTGAAGCTTTCTTT.

CDR3 amino acids: CASSIYQDSGNTIYF. CDR3 DNA sequence: TGTGCCAGTAGTATATACCAGGACTCTGGAAACACCATATATTTT. The J gene is TRBJ1-3, the V gene TRBV19, with D unclear. CDR3 length equals 15 residues. The germline CDR1 and CDR2 sequences are LNHDA and SQIVND (reference sequence). Trimming shortened V by 2 bases and J by 0 bases, and 8 bases separated the two germline ends.

The chain carries TRBV29-1 and TRBJ2-3, with a possible D match to TRBD2 (6 bases). The ends were cut back, 0 bases at V and 6 bases at J, with 13 bases in the middle. Per the germline V gene, CDR1 is SQVTM and CDR2 is ANQGSEA. The CDR3 contains 14 residues. The CDR3 spells CSVEEGTGTDTQYF. The CDR3 coding sequence is TGCAGCGTTGAAGAGGGGACTGGAACCGATACGCAGTATTTT.

This chain links TRBV12-3 or TRBV12-4 with TRBJ2-5; maybe TRBD1 (5 bases). This CDR3 region has 12 residues. V gave up 6 bases and J gave up 1 base, with 6 bases separating them. In DNA, the CDR3 is TGTGCCAGCAGGACAGTCCAAGAGACCCAGTACTTC. Residues: CASRTVQETQYF.

The chain employs TRBV5-1 and TRBJ2-1; D is tentatively TRBD1 or TRBD2 (5 bases each). Between the trimmed V and J ends, which lost 4 bases and 3 bases, there was a span of 14 bases. Germline CDR1 is SGHRS and CDR2 is YFSETQ. The CDR3 has 15 amino acids. Written as DNA, the CDR3 is TGCGCCAGCAGCCCTACCGGGACCTTCTACAATGAGCAGTTCTTC. It translates to CASSPTGTFYNEQFF.

The chain is built from TRBV7-9 and TRBJ1-4; perhaps TRBD1 as D (6 bases). V dropped 5 bases and J dropped 2 bases, with 9 bases sitting between them. The CDR3 contains 14 residues. The germline CDR1 and CDR2 sequences are SEHNR and FQNEAQ (reference sequence). The CDR3 region has the DNA TGTGCCAGCAGCGTTGGGGGCACTAATGAAAAACTGTTTTTT. Translated, it gives CASSVGGTNEKLFF.

The sample holds one count of this clone. V and J are TRBV2 and TRBJ1-4; TRBD1 aligns across 8 bases. Per the germline V gene, CDR1 is SNHLY and CDR2 is FYNNEI. The CDR3 has 11 residues. Trimming removed 4 bases from V and 14 bases from J; junction bases left unmatched: 3. CDR3 nucleotide sequence: TGTGCCAGCAGTGTGAGACAGGGGCTGTTTTTT. This translates into CASSVRQGLFF.

The J gene is TRBJ2-7, the V gene TRBV10-1, with TRBD1 identical over 8 bases. The CDR3 sequence is 14 residues long. Germline V gene sequence: CDR1 WNHNN, CDR2 SYGVQD (reference sequence). V was clipped by 6 bases and J by 5 bases; unmatched bases: 9. This CDR3 is CASSSGQAINEQYF. In DNA, the CDR3 is TGCGCCAGCAGCTCGGGACAGGCGATCAACGAGCAGTACTTC.

The chain couples TRBV5-4 to TRBJ2-1; perhaps TRBD1 as D (6 bases). Per germline, CDR1 SGHNT and CDR2 YYREEE (reference sequence). The CDR3 contains 15 residues. Trimming stripped 5 bases from V and 2 bases from J, with 14 bases between. CDR3 DNA sequence: TGTGCCAGCAGTTCCATGGACAGTACCTACAATGAGCAGTTCTTC. Its protein product is CASSSMDSTYNEQFF.

This clone was detected only once. The chain employs TRBV5-1 and TRBJ1-2; D possibly corresponds to TRBD1 (6 bases). The CDR3 contains 16 residues. Trimming cost V 4 bases and J 8 bases, with 24 bases left between them. The germline V gene has CDR1 SGHRS and CDR2 YFSETQ. CDR3 sequence reads: CASSPQLSGTQGGYTF. Here the CDR3 DNA reads TGCGCCAGCAGCCCCCAACTATCCGGGACACAAGGAGGCTACACCTTC.

The chain links TRBV11-2 to TRBJ2-1, with TRBD2 as a possible D gene (7 bases). CDR3 length equals 18 residues. Per germline, CDR1 SGHAT and CDR2 FQNNGV. With 1 base removed from V and 0 bases from J, the gap between germline ends came to 16 bases. CDR3 sequence reads: CASSLGGGAYSSYNEQFF. Here the CDR3 DNA reads TGTGCCAGCAGCTTAGGAGGGGGGGCCTATAGCTCCTACAATGAGCAGTTCTTC.

As concerns this clone: The conserved phenylalanine or tryptophan is not found at the CDR3 terminus, so this likely reflects a read error. The chain uses TRBV11-2 and TRBJ1-6; D not certain. Trimming pared 3 bases from V and 8 bases from J, leaving 5 bases between. The CDR3 spans 12 residues. In germline, CDR1 is SGHAT, CDR2 FQNNGV. DNA of the CDR3: TGTGCCAGCAGCTTTCCTGATTCACCCCTCCACCTT. Its protein product is CASSFPDSPLHL.

This clone was found once. The genes are TRBV29-1 and TRBJ2-4; TRBD2 might be the D (7 bases). Trimming shortened V by 6 bases and J by 8 bases, and 17 bases separated the two germline ends. Per the germline V gene, CDR1 is SQVTM and CDR2 is ANQGSEA. This CDR3 has 13 residues. CDR3 residues: CSVVVGAGDIQYF. CDR3 DNA sequence: TGCAGCGTAGTCGTGGGGGCGGGGGACATTCAGTACTTC.

This clone showed up just once. This rearrangement joins TRBV13 to TRBJ1-1; D call uncertain. Trimming removed 0 bases from V and 1 base from J, with 3 bases in between. CDR1 PRHDT and CDR2 FYEKMQ come from the germline V gene (reference sequence). This CDR3 comprises 13 residues. The CDR3 region has the DNA TGTGCCAGCAGCTTAGGCGGGAACACTGAAGCTTTCTTT. This codes for CASSLGGNTEAFF.

The chain carries TRBV9 and TRBJ1-5, with D perhaps matching TRBD1 (6 bases). The CDR3 runs to 13 residues. Germline CDR1 reads SGDLS; CDR2 reads YYNGEE. The germline V and J ends were trimmed by 1 base and 6 bases, with 8 bases remaining between them. CDR3 in amino acids: CASSVKGGQPQHF. The CDR3, as DNA: TGTGCCAGCAGCGTAAAAGGGGGTCAGCCCCAGCATTTT.

This chain links TRBV11-3 with TRBJ2-5; the match to TRBD2 covers 13 bases. The V segment lost 4 bases and the J segment 4 bases; nucleotides outside the gene matches: 3. CDR3 length equals 15 residues. CDR1 and CDR2 from the germline V gene are SGHNT and YENEEA. The CDR3 reads CASSSGTSGTETQYF. CDR3 DNA sequence: TGTGCCAGCAGCTCCGGGACTAGCGGGACAGAGACCCAGTACTTC.

The chain combines TRBV7-6 with TRBJ2-7, with 12 bases aligning to TRBD2. The CDR3 loop spans 14 amino acids. From germline, CDR1 is SGHVS and CDR2 FNYEAQ. The V gene end was trimmed by 5 bases and the J gene end by 3 bases; junction bases not matched to a gene: 2. This chain's CDR3 is CASSKTSGGYEQYF. The CDR3 DNA reads as TGTGCCAGCAGCAAGACTAGCGGGGGCTACGAGCAGTACTTC. Variable domain in full (rest from reference TRBV7-6 and TRBJ2-7): GAGVSQSPRYKVTKRGQDVALRCDPISGHVSLYWYRQALGQGPEFLTYFNYEAQQDKSGLPNDRFSAERPEGSISTLTIQRTEQRDSAMYRCASSKTSGGYEQYFGPGTRLTVT.

This chain joins TRBV29-1 and TRBJ2-2, with TRBD1 matching over 10 bases. With V trimmed by 3 bases and J by 8 bases, 9 bases remained unmatched. The V gene's germline CDR1 is SQVTM and CDR2 ANQGSEA. This CDR3 has 15 amino acids. The CDR3 DNA sequence: TGCAGCGTTGATAGGACAGGGGGTGGCCCGGGGGAGCTGTTTTTT. Its translation is CSVDRTGGGPGELFF.

The rearrangement links TRBV13 to TRBJ2-3; 16 bases align to TRBD2. Germline CDR1 reads PRHDT; CDR2 reads FYEKMQ (reference sequence). Unmatched junction bases numbered 5, after V lost 4 bases and J lost 1 base. This CDR3 contains 18 residues. The CDR3 sequence: CASSSGLAGGLGTDTQYF. As DNA, the CDR3 is TGTGCCAGCAGCTCGGGACTAGCGGGGGGGCTTGGCACAGATACGCAGTATTTT.

This chain links TRBV5-1 with TRBJ2-2, with no clear D. Germline CDR1 and CDR2: SGHRS and YFSETQ. The ends were cut back, 4 bases at V and 0 bases at J, with 7 bases in the middle. This CDR3 region has 14 residues. The CDR3 loop reads CASSPGANTGELFF. CDR3 coding DNA: TGCGCCAGCAGCCCCGGCGCGAACACCGGGGAGCTGTTTTTT. Full variable domain (missing parts from reference TRBV5-1 and TRBJ2-2): KAGVTQTPRYLIKTRGQQVTLSCSPISGHRSVSWYQQTPGQGLQFLFEYFSETQRNKGNFPGRFSGRQFSNSRSEMNVSTLELGDSALYLCASSPGANTGELFFGEGSRLTVL.

This clone showed up just once. The chain recombines TRBV10-3 with TRBJ1-1; possibly TRBD1 for D (6 bases). The CDR3 loop spans 16 amino acids. V was shortened by 7 bases and J by 4 bases, with 22 bases between the two germline ends. From germline, CDR1 is ENHRY and CDR2 SYGVKD. The CDR3 sequence: CAITKVAGELGTEAFF. CDR3 coding DNA: TGTGCCATCACCAAGGTGGCAGGGGAGTTGGGCACTGAAGCTTTCTTT.